This T cell receptor beta chain was identified during a study of TIL therapy for anti-PD-1-resistant metastatic lung cancer. General study findings and limits: Many TIL product clones were absent from baseline tumor, suggesting clonal contraction.

Sample time point: pre-treatment sample, taken before nivolumab and TIL therapy. Tumor tissue came from excised metastases, mostly pleural nodules or supraclavicular lymph nodes. In regard to this clone: Its specificity is not known.

Trimming removed 3 bases from V and 3 bases from J, with 15 bases in between. The CDR3 loop spans 16 amino acids. Germline values: CDR1 SGHKS, CDR2 YYEKEE (reference sequence). Sequencing used immunoSEQ v3. Clones were read by immunoSEQ multiplex PCR, and TCRdb kept only the in-frame ones, dropping some. Of over 20,000 clones listed, roughly two thirds are singletons. Sequencing was performed on tumor tissue, taken at baseline. The TCR was taken from a person aged 25 to 80 with non-small cell lung cancer. The gene calls are TRBV5-5 and TRBJ2-2, with D possibly TRBD2 on 7 matching bases. The DNA of the CDR3 is TGTGCCAGCAGCTCCTGGGGGGGGCTAGACACCGGGGAGCTGTTTTTT. Translated, it gives CASSSWGGLDTGELFF.